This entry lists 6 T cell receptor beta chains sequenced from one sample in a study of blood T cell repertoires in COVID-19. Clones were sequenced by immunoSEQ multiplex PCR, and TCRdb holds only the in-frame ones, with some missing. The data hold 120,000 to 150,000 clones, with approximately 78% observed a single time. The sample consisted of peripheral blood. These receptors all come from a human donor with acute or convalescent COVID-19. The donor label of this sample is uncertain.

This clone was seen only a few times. The CDR3, as DNA: TGCAGTGCTAGTCTGGCGGGCCTTAGCAATCAGCCCCAGCATTTT. This gives the protein CSASLAGLSNQPQHF. V usage is TRBV20-1 and J usage is TRBJ1-5; D ambiguous. The germline gives CDR1 DFQATT, CDR2 SNEGSKA (reference sequence). Trimming took 3 bases from V and 0 from J, leaving 12 bases between them. CDR3 length: 15 residues.

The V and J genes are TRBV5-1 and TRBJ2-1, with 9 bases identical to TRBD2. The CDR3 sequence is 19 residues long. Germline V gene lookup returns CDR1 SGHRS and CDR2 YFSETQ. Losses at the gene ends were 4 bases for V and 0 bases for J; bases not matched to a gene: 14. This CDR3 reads CASSGRGSSGASSYNEQFF. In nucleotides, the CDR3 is TGCGCCAGCAGCGGAAGGGGGTCTAGCGGGGCGAGCTCCTACAATGAGCAGTTCTTC. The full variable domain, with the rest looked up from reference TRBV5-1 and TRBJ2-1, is KAGVTQTPRYLIKTRGQQVTLSCSPISGHRSVSWYQQTPGQGLQFLFEYFSETQRNKGNFPGRFSGRQFSNSRSEMNVSTLELGDSALYLCASSGRGSSGASSYNEQFFGPGTRLTVL.

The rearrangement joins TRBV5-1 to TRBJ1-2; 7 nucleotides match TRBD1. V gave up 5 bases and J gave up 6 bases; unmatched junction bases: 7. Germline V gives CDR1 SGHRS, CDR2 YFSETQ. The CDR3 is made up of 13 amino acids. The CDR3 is CASSFDRVDGYTF. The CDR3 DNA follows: TGCGCCAGCAGTTTTGACAGGGTGGATGGCTACACCTTC.

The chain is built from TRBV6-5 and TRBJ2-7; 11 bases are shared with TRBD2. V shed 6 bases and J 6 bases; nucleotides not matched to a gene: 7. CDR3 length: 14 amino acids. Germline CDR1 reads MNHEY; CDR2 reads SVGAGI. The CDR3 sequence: CASRVAGGRSEQYF. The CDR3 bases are TGTGCCAGCAGGGTAGCGGGGGGGCGATCCGAGCAGTACTTC.

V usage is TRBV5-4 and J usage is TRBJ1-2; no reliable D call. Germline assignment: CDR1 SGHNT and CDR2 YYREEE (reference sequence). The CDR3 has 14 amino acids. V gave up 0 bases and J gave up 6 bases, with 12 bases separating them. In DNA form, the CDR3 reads TGTGCCAGCAGCTTGGAGACTCCTTGGGATGGCTACACCTTC. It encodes CASSLETPWDGYTF.

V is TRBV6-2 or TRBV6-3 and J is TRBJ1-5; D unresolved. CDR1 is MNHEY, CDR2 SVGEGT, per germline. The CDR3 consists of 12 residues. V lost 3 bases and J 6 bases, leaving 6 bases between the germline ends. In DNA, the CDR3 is TGTGCCAGCAGTTATTCCGGTCAGCCCCAGCATTTT. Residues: CASSYSGQPQHF.